The present TCR beta chain was sequenced within a study of CD8 T cells in ankylosing spondylitis. Overall study findings and caveats: Several of the motif variants were reported before in synovial fluid and blood from reactive arthritis.

This CDR3 contains 15 residues. Trimming cost V 6 bases and J 2 bases; bases outside gene matches: 9. Concerning this clonotype itself: Antigen: not known.

TCRdb re-analysed the 5' RACE reads in MiXCR, keeping a single row per CDR3 protein. The sample lists under 250,000 distinct CDR3 sequences; roughly 32% were seen once. The gene calls are TRBV12-3 or TRBV12-4 and TRBJ1-2, with 7 bases that match TRBD1. This TCR was sampled from a male donor with ankylosing spondylitis or in good health (not recorded which). Sequencing was performed on blood, either unsorted or a sorted T cell fraction (not recorded which). The CDR3 sequence is CASRSSSGGNYGYTF. Written as DNA, the CDR3 is TGTGCCAGCAGATCTTCGTCAGGGGGGAACTATGGCTACACCTTC.